This T cell receptor (beta chain) emerged from a study of cytomegalovirus exposure and HLA in healthy donors (dated by TCRdb to the late 2010s). Background for the entire study: According to an earlier analysis of a few hundred of the donors, about 179 million T cells yielded 95 million to 140 million unique TCR beta sequences and approximately 300 Gb of sequence data. Every repertoire in the discovery cohort had been generated on one and the same sequencing platform. An earlier analysis of fewer than 750 of the donors used high-throughput TCR beta sequencing to judge whether each TCR beta V gene segment behaved as functional or pseudogenic. Among about 400 genotyped donors of the cohort, an average of around 250,000 unique TCR beta nucleotide sequences was sequenced per donor, of which 15% to 20% were non-productive. The study aimed to test whether signatures of past pathogen exposure could be identified by cataloging public T cell receptors. Because of strong linkage in the cohort, a few DR-DQ haplotypes were treated as single units for association and clustering. Besides the first cohort of more than 650 subjects, a separate validation cohort made up of 120 or so different subjects was used. The study used immunosequencing to profile the T cell repertoires of some 600 subjects and linked those repertoires to cytomegalovirus serostatus. To predict cytomegalovirus infection status, the study brought together high-throughput TCR immunosequencing, statistical association of individual TCRs with disease status, and machine learning. A later analysis re-analyzed previously published TCR beta repertoires from 660 or so donors and added high-resolution HLA genotyping to study TCR occurrence patterns. The number of donors typed differed by locus, with about 629-630 for A, B, C, DRB1 and DQB1, around 560 for DQA1, 600 to 610 for DPA1, and approximately 470 for DPB1. Of the roughly 400 genotyped donors, 80% to 90% were placed in the genetic ancestry cluster associated with self-reported Caucasian donors. In a later genetic analysis, genome-wide SNP genotypes for about 65% of the roughly 700 donors were used, and that subset was treated as a discovery cohort. An early release that covered about 600 HLA-typed donors contained about 300 gigabases of sequencing data and tens of millions of unique TCR sequences. Rather than using new phenotypic data, the later analysis identified candidate immune exposures from TCR beta sequences and from how often those sequences occurred across donors. Alongside the repertoire data, information on donor age, sex, ethnicity and CMV serostatus was compiled. HLA typing covered class I and class II loci at four-digit resolution.

Including cysteine and phenylalanine, the CDR3 has 15 amino acids. Kept here is only the CDR3 DNA, which spans 45 bases and is read in frame from base 1. The junction shows trimming of 4 bases on V and 0 bases on J, and the gene matches do not reach 5 bases of it. As encoded in the germline V gene, CDR1 is SGDLS while CDR2 is YYNGEE. Notes on this clone: No cognate antigen has been identified for it. Base quality data are lacking; no much larger clone is found one base away.

Library prep was done by the immunoSEQ multiplex PCR assay. The multiplex PCR relied on a mix of 60 forward primers for TCR Vbeta segments and 13 reverse primers for TCR Jbeta segments. Amplification of the CDR3 region of rearranged TCR beta genes was performed with a multiplex PCR assay on genomic DNA. The Illumina HiSeq System was used to sequence the amplified TCR beta libraries as 87-base-pair reads. The study's processing was this. Across the roughly 600 repertoires, a later analysis counted some 81 million unique TCR beta chains, 9 million to 14 million of which were shared by at least two donors. Raw reads were error-corrected and collapsed into unique sequences by a nearest-neighbor algorithm in which closely related sequences were merged to remove PCR and sequencing errors. Alignment of CDR3 sequences to IMGT reference sequences was used to assign V, D and J gene segments. For a sequence to be retained, a match of at least six nucleotides to both a V gene segment and a J gene segment was required. Rearrangements were classified as productive when the CDR3 lacked stop codons and remained in frame with V and J, and all other rearrangements were classified as non-productive. Following IMGT convention, CDR3 was defined as the stretch from the second conserved V-encoded cysteine to the conserved J-encoded phenylalanine. The earlier analysis of some 550 of the donors excluded any sequence lacking an unambiguous match to a single V gene segment. In an earlier analysis of 500 to 750 of the donors, V segments were called functional above 56.7% productive rearrangements and were called segregating when the between-donor standard deviation exceeded 5%. A statistical classification framework was built for diagnosing cytomegalovirus status from the catalog of TCR beta chain sequences. V and J gene assignment, in a later analysis, came from comparing TCR nucleotide sequences with IMGT/GENE-DB human TR gene sequences. Using the TCRdist pipeline, a later analysis assigned CDR3 sequences along with most-parsimonious VDJ recombination scenarios. A later analysis defined each TCR beta chain by its CDR3 amino acid sequence plus V-gene family, and excluded reads lacking a unique V-gene family. As a way to deal with suspected cross-contamination and a sequencing artifact, a later analysis dropped 500 to 700 nucleotide sequences that were highly shared and had low generation probability. For each public chain, a later analysis derived a clonal expansion index from normalized ranks of inferred template counts within each repertoire. In a later analysis, generation probabilities were computed with a VDJ recombination model fitted to out-of-frame rearrangements, and the resulting probabilities were checked against IGoR. A later analysis scored TCR-TCR, TCR-HLA and TCR-CMV co-occurrence with hypergeometric tests, applying a repertoire-size bias correction to TCR pairs. In a later analysis, false discovery rates were estimated by permuting HLA or CMV assignments 20 times. A later analysis grouped co-occurring TCRs with DBSCAN, adding TCRdist sequence similarity when clustering within HLA-allele-positive subsets. Repertoires with fewer than 30,000 or more than 120,000 public chains, plus five repertoires with anomalous nucleotide sharing, were excluded from co-occurrence clustering. TCRdb retrieved this table from immuneACCESS and kept in-frame rearrangements only. Not all clones are present; in checked studies, unresolved V genes account for under half, and no reason is known for the remainder. V and J calls and clone size come straight from that table; D and trimming were deduced from the DNA. This sample comprises hundreds of thousands of clones, approximately 70% of them detected only once. The ten largest clonotypes hold 2.6% of the sample.

The cohort consisted of fewer than 700 healthy bone marrow donors. All cohort members were sampled while nominally healthy, although unrecorded immune exposures were likely present. The donor was CMV seropositive and belonged to the group of 250 to 300 seropositive cohort members. Each donor provided a peripheral blood sample, and peripheral blood mononuclear cells were used for TCR beta sequencing. The Qiagen DNeasy Blood Extraction Kit was used to extract genomic DNA from the blood cell samples. Study-wide findings and limitations: In a later analysis, HLA-associated TCR beta chains were found to be more clonally expanded and to have lower generation probabilities than equally common non-associated chains. Across donors, most TCR sequences were observed very rarely, whereas some public TCRs were present in many individuals. For the cohort, immune exposure information was limited to CMV serostatus. A later analysis associated roughly 17,000 TCR beta sequences with specific HLA alleles at a false discovery rate of 0.05. In the study, around 160 TCR beta chains were listed as associated with cytomegalovirus. A few of the identified cytomegalovirus-associated TCR beta chains were confirmed in vitro to be specific for cytomegalovirus antigens. The sequencing pipeline was judged likely to have produced a cluster of highly shared sequence variants as a technical artifact. In both the original and validation cohorts, the classifier was reported to diagnose cytomegalovirus status with high specificity and sensitivity. A later analysis found that most CMV-associated TCR beta chains appeared HLA-restricted, with HLA associations seemingly driven largely by CMV exposure. A further reported finding was that TCR beta sequences accurately predicted the HLA-A and HLA-B alleles for most subjects in the first cohort. Only TCR beta chains were sequenced in this cohort, and the absence of alpha or paired-chain data limited detectable features. Broadly in line with IMGT annotations, most TCR beta V segments showed up in productive rearrangements about 90% or about 30% of the time in an earlier analysis of around 600 of the donors. In a later genetic analysis, a missense DCLRE1C variant was associated with V-gene and J-gene trimming of TCR beta chains, and the association was replicated in an independent cohort. Because HLA typing was missing for some donors at each locus, association tests included only the typed subset. The earlier analysis of around 600 of the donors excluded roughly 17 rarely observed V segments, including chromosome 9 orphons, because counts were too low. The presence/absence analyses assumed that sequencing depth was roughly uniform across donors, and that assumption may not be true. In a later analysis, the rate of TCR association differed among HLA loci, with DRB1 alleles having the most associated TCRs and HLA-C alleles having the fewest. The authors suggested that the approach could potentially be generalized to other disease states and immunological phenotypes. A later analysis reported that several top co-occurrence clusters appeared linked to parvovirus B19, influenza, CMV and Epstein-Barr virus. The 87-base-pair reads could not distinguish some IMGT-functional V segments, including TRBV6-2 and TRBV6-3, so those segments were excluded. Correlated functional status among segregating V segments might be attributable to linkage disequilibrium, but an unknown experimental factor could not be ruled out. According to a later genetic analysis, donors in an Asian-associated ancestry cluster had fewer N-insertions in productive TCRs than the roughly 700-donor mean. When HLA alleles, especially DR and DQ, strongly co-occurred, attributing TCR associations to individual alleles was difficult.

The sample was PBMCs. The V and J segments used are TRBV9 and TRBJ2-3; TRBD1 matches 7 bases in the middle. The source is a man aged 40-55 years in good health and CMV-seropositive. The bases read TGTGCCAGCAGCACCCGGACAGGTAGCACAGATACGCAGTATTTT. This encodes CASSTRTGSTDTQYF.